This T cell receptor (beta chain) was sequenced during a study of response to subunit inactivated influenza vaccine. Whole-study results and caveats: With each seasonal influenza vaccination, the authors suggested, few new T cells are recruited.

CDR3 length: 14 residues. Germline CDR1 is DFQATT and CDR2 is SNEGSKA (reference sequence). J lost 8 bases, V lost 4 bases, and 10 bases had no gene match. Comment on this clonotype: Its target is unknown.

TCRdb analysed the RT-PCR reads with MiXCR anew, one entry per CDR3 protein. The sample has 590,000 or so distinct CDR3 sequences, 14% seen once. The chain couples TRBV20-1 to TRBJ2-1; 8 nucleotides match TRBD2. This clonotype was obtained from a middle-aged man who received an inactivated influenza vaccine. Here the sequenced sample was PBMCs from blood, taken approximately 15 days before vaccination. CDR3 coding DNA: TGCAGTGCTACTTTAGGACTAGCAATCTATGAGCAGTTCTTC. Translating gives CSATLGLAIYEQFF.